This T cell receptor beta chain appears in the sequencing data of a study of blood T cell repertoires in COVID-19. The overall study: Italy, Spain and the United States were the sources of the convalescent and acute COVID-19 samples.

The germline CDR1 and CDR2 sequences are KGHSH and LQKENI. This CDR3 contains 15 residues. Trimming removed 2 bases from V and 3 bases from J; junction bases left unmatched: 7. Authors' analysis steps: Nucleated cell number was recorded as an estimate derived from reference gene primer amplification. Method: immunoSEQ multiplex PCR; TCRdb's copy keeps in-frame clones and lacks some. V, J and clone size were drawn from that table, and D and trimming were deduced from the DNA. Of about 190,000 clones in the sample, 65% to 80% are singletons; the top ten hold roughly 12%. This TCR came from a woman aged 45-59 years with acute or convalescent COVID-19. This chain uses TRBV18 with TRBJ2-7; 7 bases align to TRBD2. The sample comprised peripheral blood. The DNA of the CDR3 is TGTGCCAGCTCACCATCTCCGCCTAGCGGCTACGAGCAGTACTTC. Amino acids: CASSPSPPSGYEQYF.